This T cell receptor beta chain is from a study of T cells in Graves' hyperthyroidism and ophthalmopathy. Authors of the study amplified TCR beta CDR3 regions from RNA transcripts. A set of HTBI primers served as the primers for a first-round RT-PCR of the TCR CDR3. TCRdb reanalysed the multiplex PCR reads using MiXCR and keeps one entry per CDR3 protein. The top ten hold less than 10% of the sample, which has hundreds of thousands of distinct CDR3 sequences, roughly 13% seen once. About this clonotype: Antigen specificity is unknown.

Stable disease denoted Graves' hyperthyroidism without ophthalmopathy progression within 18 months. Under 12 ml fresh peripheral blood yielded the PBMCs. Findings of the study overall: Most thyroid clonotypes with frequency above 0.001 were detected in blood.

This clonotype was obtained from a woman aged 18-29 years with Graves' hyperthyroidism. The sample was blood.

The CDR3 spells CASSLVGGTASETQYF. In DNA form, the CDR3 reads TGTGCCAGCAGCTTAGTGGGCGGCACGGCTTCAGAGACCCAGTACTTC. The chain joins TRBV7-9 to TRBJ2-5, with no clear D. The germline V gene has CDR1 SEHNR and CDR2 FQNEAQ (reference sequence). V lost 1 base to trimming and J lost 4 bases, with 16 bases between them. The CDR3 covers 16 residues.